This TCR beta chain was captured in a study of shared clonotypes between healthy human individuals. Germline V gives CDR1 KGHSH, CDR2 LQKENI. V shed 6 bases and J shed 1 base, with 19 bases lying between them. This CDR3 comprises 17 residues. Here immunoSEQ multiplex PCR was the method, and the copy in TCRdb shows in-frame clones only, minus some. The sample consists of some 1,600,000 clones, 95% to 99% of them appearing once. Sequences were obtained from naive CD4+ T cells sorted from blood. Specified subset: CD45RA+ positively selected. This chain connects TRBV18 to TRBJ1-5, with a weak D call TRBD1 (5 bases). The clonotype originates from a man younger than 45 in good health. The CDR3 DNA follows: TGTGCCAGCTCGAAGATTGAAAGGGGTTTGAGCAATCAGCCCCAGCATTTT. It translates to CASSKIERGLSNQPQHF.